Following are 7 T cell receptor beta chains from one sample sequenced in a study of graft-versus-host responses after intestinal transplantation. TCRdb's copy holds only in-frame clones and misses some; the assay was immunoSEQ multiplex PCR. Found here are 20,000 or so clones, around nine tenths of them singletons; the top ten hold 50% to 65%. The material was bone marrow, obtained approximately 130 days after transplant. The receptor set was obtained from a human patient who received an intestinal transplant, so some T cells may come from the graft donor.

The chain combines TRBV6-6 with TRBJ1-3; TRBD1 is a possible D gene (6 bases). V lost 3 bases to trimming and J lost 4 bases, with 13 bases between them. Germline CDR1 is MNHNY and CDR2 is SVGAGI (reference sequence). The CDR3 contains 15 residues. CDR3 amino acids: CASSYGRGSGNTIYF. The CDR3 DNA reads TGTGCCAGCAGTTATGGCAGGGGTTCCGGAAACACCATATATTTT.

The CDR3 region has the DNA TGTGCCAGCAGTTTTTATCCTAGCAATCAGCCCCAGCATTTT. This codes for CASSFYPSNQPQHF. The chain combines TRBV28 with TRBJ1-5, with no clear D. Germline V gives CDR1 MDHEN, CDR2 SYDVKM. CDR3 length: 14 amino acids. Trimming stripped 3 bases from V and 0 bases from J, with 6 bases between. The whole variable domain, remainder taken from reference TRBV28 and TRBJ1-5, is DVKVTQSSRYLVKRTGEKVFLECVQDMDHENMFWYRQDPGLGLRLIYFSYDVKMKEKGDIPEGYSVSREKKERFSLILESASTNQTSMYLCASSFYPSNQPQHFGDGTRLSIL.

In this sample, this clone turned up once. The gene calls are TRBV7-9 and TRBJ1-4, with TRBD1 matching over 7 bases. The junction had 7 bases not matched to a gene; V was cut back by 2 bases and J by 4 bases. The CDR3 is made up of 16 amino acids. CDR1 is SEHNR, CDR2 FQNEAQ, per germline (reference sequence). CDR3 region: CASSLRGDSSNEKLFF. CDR3 coding DNA: TGTGCCAGCAGCTTAAGGGGGGACAGCAGTAATGAAAAACTGTTTTTT.

This chain links TRBV10-1 with TRBJ2-3, with no clear D. CDR3 length: 15 amino acids. Trimming took 3 bases from V and 1 from J, leaving 11 bases between them. Germline lookup yields CDR1 WNHNN and CDR2 SYGVQD (reference sequence). CDR3 bases: TGCGCCAGCAGTGATAGGAGCCCGGGCACAGATACGCAGTATTTT. Protein: CASSDRSPGTDTQYF.

The table lists this clone with a few counts. The rearrangement uses TRBV27 and TRBJ1-1, with 10 nucleotides matching TRBD1. The germline CDR1 and CDR2 sequences are MNHEY and SMNVEV (reference sequence). CDR3 size: 16 residues. The J segment lost 0 bases and the V segment lost 5 bases, leaving 6 bases of the junction unmatched. The CDR3 loop reads CASSLGQGRVNTEAFF. The CDR3 DNA follows: TGTGCCAGCAGTCTGGGACAGGGGAGGGTGAACACTGAAGCTTTCTTT.

The chain recombines TRBV27 with TRBJ2-5; weak D call: TRBD1 (5 bases). CDR3 length: 16 residues. V was shortened by 8 bases and J by 1 base, with 20 bases between the two germline ends. The germline gives CDR1 MNHEY, CDR2 SMNVEV (reference sequence). The CDR3 loop reads CASLGRSGSSQETQYF. The CDR3 DNA follows: TGTGCCAGCCTAGGACGATCAGGGTCATCCCAAGAGACCCAGTACTTC.

This chain joins TRBV19 and TRBJ1-1; TRBD1 aligns across 7 bases. CDR3 size: 14 residues. Germline V gene data show CDR1 as LNHDA and CDR2 as SQIVND (reference sequence). The ends lost 5 bases at V and 0 bases at J; junction bases unmatched: 3. The CDR3 DNA is TGTGCCAGTAGTTGGACAGGATTGAACACTGAAGCTTTCTTT. This gives the protein CASSWTGLNTEAFF. Supplemented by reference TRBV19 and TRBJ1-1, the full variable domain reads DGGITQSPKYLFRKEGQNVTLSCEQNLNHDAMYWYRQDPGQGLRLIYYSQIVNDFQKGDIAEGYSVSREKKESFPLTVTSAQKNPTAFYLCASSWTGLNTEAFFGQGTRLTVV.